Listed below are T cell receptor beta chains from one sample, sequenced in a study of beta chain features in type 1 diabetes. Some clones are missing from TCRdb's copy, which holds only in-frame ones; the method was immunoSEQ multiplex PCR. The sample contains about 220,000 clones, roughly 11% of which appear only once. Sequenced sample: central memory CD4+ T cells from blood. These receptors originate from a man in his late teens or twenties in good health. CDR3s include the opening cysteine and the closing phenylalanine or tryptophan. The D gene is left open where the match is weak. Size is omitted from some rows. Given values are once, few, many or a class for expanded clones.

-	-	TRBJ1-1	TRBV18	TGTGCCAGCTCAGAGCTCGAAAGTAACACTGAAGCTTTCTTT	CASSELESNTEAFF
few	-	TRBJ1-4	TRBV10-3	TGTGCCGCAGGGAACGAGGGAGCTAATGAAAAACTGTTTTTT	CAAGNEGANEKLFF
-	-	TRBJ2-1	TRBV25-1	TGTGCCAGCAGTGAATCGCCCAGATACAATGAGCAGTTCTTC	CASSESPRYNEQFF
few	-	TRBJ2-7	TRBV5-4	TGTGCCAGCAGCCCCGAGGGGAGGGGGCTAGGCGAGCAGTACTTC	CASSPEGRGLGEQYF
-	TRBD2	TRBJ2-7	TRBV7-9	TGTGCCAGCAGCCCCTGGATAGCGGGGCCTTTGGAGCAGTACTTC	CASSPWIAGPLEQYF
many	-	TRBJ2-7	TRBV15	TGTGCCACCAGCAGAGCACAGGTCTCATGGGACGAGCAGTACTTC	CATSRAQVSWDEQYF
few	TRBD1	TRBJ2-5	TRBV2	TGTGCCAGCAGTGAAAGGACAGGGGAACAAGAGACCCAGTACTTC	CASSERTGEQETQYF
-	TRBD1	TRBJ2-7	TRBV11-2	TGTGCCAGCAGCCTCGGCCGGACAGGGATTACCTACGAGCAGTACTTC	CASSLGRTGITYEQYF
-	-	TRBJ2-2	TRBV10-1	TGCGCCAGCAGTGGAACGGGCAGCACCGGGGAGCTGTTTTTT	CASSGTGSTGELFF
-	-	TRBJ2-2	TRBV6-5	TGTGCCAGCAGTTACGATGACAGGTTTGGCACCGGGGAGCTGTTTTTT	CASSYDDRFGTGELFF
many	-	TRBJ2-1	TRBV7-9	TGTGCCAGCAGCTTAGCGAATTACAATGAGCAGTTCTTC	CASSLANYNEQFF
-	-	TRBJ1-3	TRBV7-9	TGTGCCAGCAGCACGACGGCAAGCTCTGGAAACACCATATATTTT	CASSTTASSGNTIYF
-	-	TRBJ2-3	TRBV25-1	TGTGCCAGCAGTGAAAATATGGGAGAAGGGTTAAACACAGATACGCAGTATTTT	CASSENMGEGLNTDTQYF
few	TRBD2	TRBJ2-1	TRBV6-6	TGTGCCAGCAGTTACTCTAGCGGGAGTCCACGGCAGTTCTTC	CASSYSSGSPRQFF
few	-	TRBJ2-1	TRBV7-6	TGTGCCAGCAGCTTAACACAGGGCGGTGAGCAGTTCTTC	CASSLTQGGEQFF
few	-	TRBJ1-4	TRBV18	TGTGCCAGCTCACCAGCCGGGAGAAAACTGTTTTTT	CASSPAGRKLFF
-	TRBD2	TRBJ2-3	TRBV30	TGTGCCTGGAGAAGAGCGGGGGGAGATACGCAGTATTTT	CAWRRAGGDTQYF
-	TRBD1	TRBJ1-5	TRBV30	TGTGCCTGGACCGCAGGGGGCGCGGGTCAGCCCCAGCATTTT	CAWTAGGAGQPQHF
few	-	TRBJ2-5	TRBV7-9	TGTGCCAGCAGCCCCTGGACGCCACAAGAGACCCAGTACTTC	CASSPWTPQETQYF
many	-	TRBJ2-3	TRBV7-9	TGTGCCAGCAGCTTAGCAGGCCAGGCGGGAGATACGCAGTATTTT	CASSLAGQAGDTQYF
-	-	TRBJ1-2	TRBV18	TGTGCCAGCTCACGGGGGCAGGCCGCCAACTATGGCTACACCTTC	CASSRGQAANYGYTF
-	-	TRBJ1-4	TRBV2	TGTGCCAGCAGTGAAGCGGTAAAAGGGGAACTGTTTTTT	CASSEAVKGELFF
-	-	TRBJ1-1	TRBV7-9	TGTGCCAGCAGCCGGAGCGAGTCGGCTTTCTTT	CASSRSESAFF
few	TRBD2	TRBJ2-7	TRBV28	TGTGCCAGCAGCCTAGAAAGGGCTAGCGGGAGAAACGAGCAGTACTTC	CASSLERASGRNEQYF
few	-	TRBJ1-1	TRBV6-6	TGTGCCAGCAGTTACTCGAAAATCAACACTGAAGCTTTCTTT	CASSYSKINTEAFF
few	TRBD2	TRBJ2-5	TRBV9	TGTGCCAGCAGTGTTAGCGGGAGGACCCAAGAGACCCAGTACTTC	CASSVSGRTQETQYF
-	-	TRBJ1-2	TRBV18	TGTGCCAGCTCAGAAGCGCAAGGGCTCTCTAACTATGGCTACACCTTC	CASSEAQGLSNYGYTF
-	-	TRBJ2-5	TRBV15	TGTGCCACCAGCGTCCGGGGTGGGGAGACCCAGTACTTC	CATSVRGGETQYF
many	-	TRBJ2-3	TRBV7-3	TGTGCCAGCAGCTTAATCGGTAGCACAGATACGCAGTATTTT	CASSLIGSTDTQYF
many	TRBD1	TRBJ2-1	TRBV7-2	TGTGCCAGCAGCTTGGGACAGAACAATGAGCAGTTCTTC	CASSLGQNNEQFF
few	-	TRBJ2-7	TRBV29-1	TGCAGCGTTGAAAAAATGGGTGTAAGCTACGAGCAGTACTTC	CSVEKMGVSYEQYF
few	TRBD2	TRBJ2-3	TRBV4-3	TGCGCCAGCAGCCAAGGGGGACTAGTCACAGATACGCAGTATTTT	CASSQGGLVTDTQYF
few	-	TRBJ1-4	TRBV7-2	TGTGCCAGCAGCCCCCAGCGTGGGACTAATGAAAAACTGTTTTTT	CASSPQRGTNEKLFF
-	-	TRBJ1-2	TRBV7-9	TGTGCCAGCAGCCCGGGATCGGGGGCCGGCGGCTACACCTTC	CASSPGSGAGGYTF
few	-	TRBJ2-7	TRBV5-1	TGCGCCAGCAGCTCTACAGGACCGACCTCCTACGAGCAGTACTTC	CASSSTGPTSYEQYF
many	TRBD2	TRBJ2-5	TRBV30	TGTGCCTCGAGCGGGAGGGCCCAAGAGACCCAGTACTTC	CASSGRAQETQYF
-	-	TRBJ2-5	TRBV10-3	TGTGCCATCAGTGACGGACAGGGAGGGAAAGAGACCCAGTACTTC	CAISDGQGGKETQYF
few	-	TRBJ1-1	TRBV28	TGTGCCAGCAGTTTTTACAACACTGAAGCTTTCTTT	CASSFYNTEAFF